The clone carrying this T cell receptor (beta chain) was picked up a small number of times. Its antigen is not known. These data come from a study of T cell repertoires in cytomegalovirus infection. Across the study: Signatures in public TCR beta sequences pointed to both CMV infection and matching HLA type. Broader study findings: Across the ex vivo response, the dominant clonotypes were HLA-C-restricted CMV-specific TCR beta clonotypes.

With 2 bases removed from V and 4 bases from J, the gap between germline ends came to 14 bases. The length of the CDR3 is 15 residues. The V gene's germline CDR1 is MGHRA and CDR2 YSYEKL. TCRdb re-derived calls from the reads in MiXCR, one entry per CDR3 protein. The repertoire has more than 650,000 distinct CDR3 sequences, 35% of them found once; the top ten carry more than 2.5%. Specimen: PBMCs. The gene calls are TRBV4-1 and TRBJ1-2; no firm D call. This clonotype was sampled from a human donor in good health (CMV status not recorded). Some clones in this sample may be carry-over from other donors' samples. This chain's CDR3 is CASSQPKTERYGYTF. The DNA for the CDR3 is TGCGCCAGCAGCCAACCAAAGACCGAACGCTATGGCTACACCTTC.